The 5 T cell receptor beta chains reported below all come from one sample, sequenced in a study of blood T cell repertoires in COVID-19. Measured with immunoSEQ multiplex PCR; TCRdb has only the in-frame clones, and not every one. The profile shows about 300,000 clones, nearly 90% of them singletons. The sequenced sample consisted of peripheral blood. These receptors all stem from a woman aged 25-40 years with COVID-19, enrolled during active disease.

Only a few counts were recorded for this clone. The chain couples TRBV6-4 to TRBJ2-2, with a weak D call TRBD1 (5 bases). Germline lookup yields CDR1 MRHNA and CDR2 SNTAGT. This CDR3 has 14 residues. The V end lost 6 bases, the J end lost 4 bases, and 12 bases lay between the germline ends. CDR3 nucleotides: TGTGCCAGCAGAGAAGACAGATTCACCGGGGAGCTGTTTTTT. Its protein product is CASREDRFTGELFF.

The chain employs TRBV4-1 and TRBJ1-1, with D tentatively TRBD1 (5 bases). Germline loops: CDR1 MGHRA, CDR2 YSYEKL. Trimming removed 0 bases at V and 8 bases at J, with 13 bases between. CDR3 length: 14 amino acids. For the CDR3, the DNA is TGCGCCAGCAGCCAAGATCAAGGGGCCGGAGAAGCTTTCTTT. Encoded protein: CASSQDQGAGEAFF.

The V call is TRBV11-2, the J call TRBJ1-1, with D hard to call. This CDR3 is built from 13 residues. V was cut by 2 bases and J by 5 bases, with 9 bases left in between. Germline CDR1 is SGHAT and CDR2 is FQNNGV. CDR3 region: CASSLSRETEAFF. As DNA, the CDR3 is TGTGCCAGCAGCTTATCGAGGGAAACTGAAGCTTTCTTT.

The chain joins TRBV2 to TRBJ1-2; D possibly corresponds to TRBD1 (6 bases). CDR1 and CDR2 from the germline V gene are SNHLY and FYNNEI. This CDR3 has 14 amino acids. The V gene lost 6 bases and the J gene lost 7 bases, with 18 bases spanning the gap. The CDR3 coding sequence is TGTGCCAGCAGGGAAACAGGGAGCCTTTCTGGCTACACCTTC. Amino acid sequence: CASRETGSLSGYTF.

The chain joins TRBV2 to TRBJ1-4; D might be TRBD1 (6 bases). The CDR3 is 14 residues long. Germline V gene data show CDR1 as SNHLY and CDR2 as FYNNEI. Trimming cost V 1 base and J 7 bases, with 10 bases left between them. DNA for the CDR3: TGTGCCAGCAGTGAAGGGGGGCTGGGTGAAAAACTGTTTTTT. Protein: CASSEGGLGEKLFF.